What follows are 9 T cell receptor beta chains derived from one specimen sequenced in a study of sequential checkpoint blockade in melanoma. Sequencing was performed with immunoSEQ multiplex PCR; in TCRdb, only in-frame clones are kept and a portion is missing. This sample has about 6,700 clones, with roughly 27% found just once. Treatment here: randomized to nivolumab then ipilimumab (arm A) or the reverse (arm B). The sequencing used tumor tissue (inferred from file names), collected from a patient given nivolumab and ipilimumab in sequence. The receptors originated from a human donor with melanoma.

The chain uses TRBV19 and TRBJ2-2; D gene uncertain. This CDR3 has 12 residues. The V and J ends lost 3 bases and 8 bases respectively, with 7 bases between them. CDR1 and CDR2 from the germline V gene are LNHDA and SQIVND (reference sequence). As DNA, the CDR3 is TGTGCCAGTAGTATTGGGGAAGGGGAGCTGTTTTTT. Its protein is CASSIGEGELFF.

This clone was counted between two and nine times. J is TRBJ2-3 and V is TRBV11-3; perhaps TRBD1 as D (5 bases). The CDR3 loop spans 15 amino acids. Trimming took off 3 bases at V and 0 bases at J, with 10 bases between the two ends. The germline gives CDR1 SGHNT, CDR2 YENEEA. The CDR3 loop reads CASSFWGTSTDTQYF. In DNA, the CDR3 is TGTGCCAGCAGCTTTTGGGGCACTAGCACAGATACGCAGTATTTT. Variable domain in full (rest from reference TRBV11-3 and TRBJ2-3): EAGVVQSPRYKIIEKKQPVAFWCNPISGHNTLYWYLQNLGQGPELLIRYENEEAVDDSQLPKDRFSAERLKGVDSTLKIQPAELGDSAVYLCASSFWGTSTDTQYFGPGTRLTVL.

J is TRBJ2-3 and V is TRBV10-1; TRBD1 agrees at 11 bases. V was clipped by 8 bases and J by 2 bases; unmatched bases: 3. CDR3 size: 14 residues. Germline assignment: CDR1 WNHNN and CDR2 SYGVQD (reference sequence). CDR3 region: CASSDRGLTDTQYF. For the CDR3, the DNA is TGCGCCAGCTCGGACAGGGGGCTCACAGATACGCAGTATTTT.

Judged by abundance, this clone is medium-sized. The chain couples TRBV11-3 to TRBJ1-1; D call uncertain. The CDR3 spans 15 residues. Germline V lookup: CDR1 SGHNT, CDR2 YENEEA. V lost 3 bases, J lost 4 bases, and 15 bases lay in between. Here the CDR3 DNA reads TGTGCCAGCAGCTTGGGCCAGGTCGCGATCACTGAAGCTTTCTTT. Amino acids: CASSLGQVAITEAFF.

Only a few counts were recorded for this clone. The chain employs TRBV11-3 and TRBJ1-5; the D is unclear. Between the trimmed V and J ends, which lost 0 bases and 4 bases, there was a span of 13 bases. This CDR3 is 16 amino acids long. Looked up from germline, CDR1 is SGHNT and CDR2 is YENEEA. This chain's CDR3 is CASSLDLTVGNQPQHF. The DNA for the CDR3 is TGTGCCAGCAGCTTAGATCTTACAGTAGGGAATCAGCCCCAGCATTTT.

This clone was counted only a few times. V gene TRBV28 combines with J gene TRBJ1-1; 8 bases match TRBD1. Trimming removed 6 bases from V and 3 bases from J; junction bases left unmatched: 6. The germline gives CDR1 MDHEN, CDR2 SYDVKM. This CDR3 contains 14 residues. For the CDR3, the DNA is TGTGCCAGCAGGCTGACAGGGGCCTACACTGAAGCTTTCTTT. The encoded protein is CASRLTGAYTEAFF.

This clone was counted at least ten times. The chain links TRBV9 to TRBJ2-1, with 10 bases aligning to TRBD1. Looked up from germline, CDR1 is SGDLS and CDR2 is YYNGEE. V dropped 4 bases and J dropped 3; count of bases not matched to a gene: 4. This CDR3 spans 15 amino acids. CDR3 nucleotide sequence: TGTGCCAGCAGCCCCGGACAGGGGGGCTACAATGAGCAGTTCTTC. Protein sequence: CASSPGQGGYNEQFF.

In this sample, this clone turned up a few times. The CDR3 loop is CASSSSGLAGTNEQFF. DNA of the CDR3: TGTGCCAGCAGCTCGTCGGGACTAGCGGGAACCAATGAGCAGTTCTTC. The V call is TRBV11-3, the J call TRBJ2-1; 13 bases align to TRBD2. The germline CDR1 and CDR2 sequences are SGHNT and YENEEA. Trimming cost V 4 bases and J 6 bases; bases outside gene matches: 6. The CDR3 runs 16 residues.

J is TRBJ1-1 and V is TRBV30, with D perhaps TRBD1 (5 bases). V lost 0 bases, J lost 4 bases, and 18 bases lay in between. This CDR3 comprises 16 residues. The germline V gene has CDR1 GTSNPN and CDR2 SVGIG (reference sequence). The CDR3 loop reads CAWSVLRTTSGTEAFF. The CDR3, as DNA: TGTGCCTGGAGTGTACTCAGGACAACTTCGGGCACTGAAGCTTTCTTT.